A selection of T cell receptor beta chains follows, all from one sample in a study of blood T cell repertoires in COVID-19. Sequenced by immunoSEQ multiplex PCR; TCRdb stores in-frame clones only, minus some. Of around 150,000 clones in the sample, over 80% are singletons; the top ten hold under 5%. Sequenced sample: peripheral blood. Receptors were obtained from a woman between 45 and 65 years old with acute or convalescent COVID-19. CDR3s include the opening cysteine and the closing phenylalanine or tryptophan. The D gene is left open where the match is weak. Clone size is stated in some rows and not others, as once, few, many or a class when expanded.

clone_size	d_call	v_call	j_call	cdr3_aa	cdr3_nt
.	.	TRBV15	TRBJ1-5	CATSSRGNQPQHF	TGTGCCACCAGCAGCAGGGGCAATCAGCCCCAGCATTTT
.	TRBD1	TRBV5-4	TRBJ2-2	CASSAPGQLPGELFF	TGTGCCAGCAGCGCACCGGGACAGTTGCCCGGGGAGCTGTTTTTT
.	.	TRBV4-1	TRBJ2-7	CASSLLRSYEQYF	TGCGCCAGCAGCCTACTCAGGTCCTACGAGCAGTACTTC
.	.	TRBV28	TRBJ2-2	CASSFPPGELFF	TGTGCCAGCAGTTTCCCTCCCGGGGAGCTGTTTTTT
.	.	TRBV30	TRBJ1-1	CAWSVRPTGQTEAFF	TGTGCCTGGAGTGTACGCCCTACAGGGCAGACTGAAGCTTTCTTT
.	TRBD1	TRBV7-2	TRBJ2-5	CASSSGTGSTQYF	TGTGCCAGCAGCTCGGGGACAGGATCGACCCAGTACTTC
once	.	TRBV6-2/TRBV6-3	TRBJ2-7	CASSSVEQYF	TGTGCCAGCAGTTCAGTTGAGCAGTACTTC
once	.	TRBV27	TRBJ1-3	CASSLGGAGNTIYF	TGTGCCAGCAGTTTGGGGGGGGCTGGAAACACCATATATTTT
.	.	TRBV5-1	TRBJ2-2	CASSTGILNTGELFF	TGCGCCAGCAGCACGGGGATCCTTAACACCGGGGAGCTGTTTTTT
.	TRBD1	TRBV27	TRBJ1-1	CASKPLGQAPEAFF	TGTGCCAGCAAACCCTTAGGACAGGCGCCTGAAGCTTTCTTT
.	TRBD2	TRBV2	TRBJ2-1	CASSRGLAGGDNEQFF	TGTGCCAGCAGTAGGGGACTAGCGGGGGGGGATAATGAGCAGTTCTTC
.	TRBD2	TRBV28	TRBJ2-1	CASSGGLAHWYNEQFF	TGTGCCAGCAGTGGCGGACTAGCCCATTGGTACAATGAGCAGTTCTTC
.	.	TRBV3-1/TRBV3-2	TRBJ1-6	CASSQEAYSPLHF	TGTGCCAGCAGCCAAGAAGCTTATTCACCCCTCCACTTT
once	TRBD1	TRBV5-5	TRBJ1-2	CASSYRDREDYGYTF	TGTGCCAGCAGCTACCGGGACAGGGAAGACTATGGCTACACCTTC
.	.	TRBV7-3	TRBJ2-6	CASSSQVYSGANVLTF	TGTGCCAGCAGCTCACAGGTTTACTCTGGGGCCAACGTCCTGACTTTC
.	TRBD2	TRBV30	TRBJ2-5	CAWIPRTSGRRETQYF	TGTGCCTGGATCCCCCGGACTAGCGGGAGACGGGAGACCCAGTACTTC
.	.	TRBV3-1/TRBV3-2	TRBJ2-7	CASSHLKAFGFYEQYF	TGTGCCAGCAGCCACCTTAAGGCGTTCGGGTTCTACGAGCAGTACTTC
.	TRBD2	TRBV14	TRBJ2-2	CASSPISGRADTGELFF	TGTGCCAGCAGCCCCATCAGCGGGAGGGCCGACACCGGGGAGCTGTTTTTT
.	.	TRBV30	TRBJ1-4	CAWSVGRGSTNEKLFF	TGTGCCTGGAGTGTCGGCAGGGGCTCAACTAATGAAAAACTGTTTTTT
.	TRBD1	TRBV2	TRBJ1-1	CASSEDRAYMNTEAFF	TGTGCCAGCAGTGAGGACAGGGCTTACATGAACACTGAAGCTTTCTTT
.	.	TRBV5-8	TRBJ2-5	CASSFGQGTEETQYF	TGTGCCAGCAGCTTTGGCCAGGGGACGGAAGAGACCCAGTACTTC
.	TRBD1	TRBV19	TRBJ1-5	CASSGDRGDQPQHF	TGTGCCAGTTCCGGGGACAGGGGAGATCAGCCCCAGCATTTT
.	.	TRBV6-1	TRBJ1-3	CASSEAGNGNTIYF	TGTGCCAGCAGTGAAGCCGGGAACGGAAACACCATATATTTT
.	TRBD1	TRBV11-3	TRBJ2-2	CASSPGTGTVTGELFF	TGTGCCAGCAGCCCGGGGACAGGGACGGTCACCGGGGAGCTGTTTTTT
.	TRBD2	TRBV7-9	TRBJ2-3	CASSPRRAGPTDTQYF	TGTGCCAGCAGCCCTCGAAGAGCGGGGCCCACAGATACGCAGTATTTT
.	.	TRBV19	TRBJ2-7	CASSIPGSYEQYF	TGTGCCAGTAGTATTCCGGGGTCCTACGAGCAGTACTTC
.	TRBD1	TRBV6-2/TRBV6-3	TRBJ2-1	CASSYSPRDSYYNEQFF	TGTGCCAGCAGTTACTCCCCCCGGGACAGCTATTACAATGAGCAGTTCTTC
.	TRBD1	TRBV18	TRBJ2-1	CASSPPDRSNEQFF	TGTGCCAGCTCACCTCCGGACAGGAGCAATGAGCAGTTCTTC
.	.	TRBV30	TRBJ1-6	CAWSEGDYSPLHF	TGTGCCTGGAGTGAGGGGGATTATTCACCCCTCCACTTT